The next 16 T cell receptor beta chains were all read from a single sample in a study of STAT3 mutations in large granular lymphocyte leukemia. The protocol was immunoSEQ multiplex PCR, while the TCRdb copy is restricted to in-frame clones and leaves out a portion. The top ten hold 0.4% to 0.55% of the sample, which has approximately 42,000 clones, approximately 78% seen once. No antigen has been identified for these receptors. Broader study findings: In T-cell large granular lymphocyte leukemia, about half of patients showed multiple immunodominant subclonotypes.

Source material: PBMCs. These receptors came from a human donor with T large granular lymphocyte leukemia. Some clones in this sample may be carry-over from other donors' samples.

The CDR3, as DNA: TGTGCCAGCAGTTACTCGAACCGGGGGAATTCACCCCTCCACTTT. It translates to CASSYSNRGNSPLHF. This chain connects TRBV6-6 to TRBJ1-6; a possible D gene is TRBD1 (5 bases). Germline loops: CDR1 MNHNY, CDR2 SVGAGI (reference sequence). This CDR3 region has 15 residues. V dropped 0 bases and J dropped 7 bases, with 10 bases sitting between them.

This clone turned up a few times. The chain recombines TRBV7-9 with TRBJ2-7; no reliable D call. Germline V gene data show CDR1 as SEHNR and CDR2 as FQNEAQ (reference sequence). The CDR3 is 12 amino acids. Trimming pared 6 bases from V and 2 bases from J, leaving 8 bases between. CDR3 residues: CASSFATYEQYF. The DNA for the CDR3 is TGTGCCAGCAGTTTTGCGACCTACGAGCAGTACTTC.

V usage is TRBV5-5 and J usage is TRBJ1-1; D is unresolved. CDR1 and CDR2 (germline): SGHKS, YYEKEE (reference sequence). Between the trimmed V and J ends, which lost 0 bases and 3 bases, there was a span of 6 bases. The CDR3 has 13 amino acids. Written as DNA, the CDR3 is TGTGCCAGCAGCTTGGAAAGCTACACTGAAGCTTTCTTT. It yields the protein CASSLESYTEAFF.

The chain joins TRBV18 to TRBJ1-5, with a weak D call TRBD1 (5 bases). The CDR3 loop spans 13 amino acids. The V and J ends lost 6 bases and 1 base respectively, with 7 bases between them. Per the germline V gene, CDR1 is KGHSH and CDR2 is LQKENI. DNA of the CDR3: TGTGCCAGCTCTCGGGACAGCAATCAGCCCCAGCATTTT. As protein: CASSRDSNQPQHF.

This chain uses TRBV28 with TRBJ1-6; 7 bases match TRBD1. This CDR3 comprises 17 residues. Unmatched junction bases numbered 10, after V lost 2 bases and J lost 6 bases. Germline V CDR1 and CDR2: MDHEN, SYDVKM. CDR3 nucleotide sequence: TGTGCCAGCAGTTTAAGATCGGGCCCAGGGGGTAATTCACCCCTCCACTTT. Residues: CASSLRSGPGGNSPLHF.

V usage is TRBV6-5 and J usage is TRBJ2-1; D is possibly TRBD2 (6 bases). Trimming left V 0 bases short and J 2 bases short, with 11 bases between. CDR3 length equals 16 residues. The germline CDR1 and CDR2 sequences are MNHEY and SVGAGI. The CDR3 nucleotides read TGTGCCAGCAGTTACTCTTCGGGGGAGGCCTACAATGAGCAGTTCTTC. This codes for CASSYSSGEAYNEQFF.

J is TRBJ2-1 and V is TRBV5-1; D not resolved. Per germline, CDR1 SGHRS and CDR2 YFSETQ. Trimming stripped 0 bases from V and 8 bases from J, with 9 bases between. The CDR3 sequence is 13 residues long. This CDR3 reads CASSLGYADEQFF. In DNA form, the CDR3 reads TGCGCCAGCAGCTTGGGCTATGCCGATGAGCAGTTCTTC.

The chain has TRBV10-1 and TRBJ1-6; no definite D call. The CDR3 spans 14 residues. The germline gives CDR1 WNHNN, CDR2 SYGVQD (reference sequence). Deletions cut 3 bases from V and 6 bases from J, with 9 bases between. This chain's CDR3 is CASSEGSTNSPLHF. The CDR3 DNA reads as TGCGCCAGCAGTGAAGGGTCGACTAATTCACCCCTCCACTTT.

This clone was recorded a few times. The chain uses TRBV18 and TRBJ1-5; D is unclear. From germline, CDR1 is KGHSH and CDR2 LQKENI. V was clipped by 5 bases and J by 3 bases, with 5 bases between them. The CDR3 runs 12 residues. The CDR3 spells CASSSTNQPQHF. The CDR3, as DNA: TGTGCCAGCTCATCAACCAATCAGCCCCAGCATTTT.

Remarks on this clone: Mismatch with germline at one junction end may stem from a read error. The chain joins TRBV28 to TRBJ1-5, with TRBD1 matching 10 bases. Germline V CDR1 and CDR2: MDHEN, SYDVKM. CDR3 size: 15 residues. CDR3 loop: CASSFTGQGDQSQHF. Here the CDR3 DNA reads TGTGCCAGCAGTTTTACAGGACAGGGGGATCAGTCCCAGCATTTT. Looking up the rest from reference TRBV28 and TRBJ1-5 gives the full variable domain: DVKVTQSSRYLVKRTGEKVFLECVQDMDHENMFWYRQDPGLGLRLIYFSYDVKMKEKGDIPEGYSVSREKKERFSLILESASTNQTSMYLCASSFTGQGDQSQHFGDGTRLSIL.

The chain combines TRBV7-2 with TRBJ2-6; D gene uncertain. Trimming took 3 bases from V and 0 from J, leaving 9 bases between them. The CDR3 runs 16 residues. From germline, CDR1 is SGHTA and CDR2 FQGNSA. CDR3 coding DNA: TGTGCCAGCAGCTTTTTAGCCGACTCTGGGGCCAACGTCCTGACTTTC. Residues: CASSFLADSGANVLTF.

The V and J genes are TRBV18 and TRBJ2-3, with 9 bases identical to TRBD2. The CDR3 spans 18 residues. Germline assignment: CDR1 KGHSH and CDR2 LQKENI. The trim removed 0 bases at V and 6 bases at J, leaving 13 bases unmatched. Here the CDR3 reads CASSPPGKAGGSVDTQYF. As DNA, the CDR3 is TGTGCCAGCTCACCACCGGGAAAAGCGGGGGGCTCGGTGGATACGCAGTATTTT.

In DNA, the CDR3 is TGTGCCAGCAGGGCCGGGGGTCGTGTCGAGCAGTACGTC. It is translated as CASRAGGRVEQYV. The chain recombines TRBV28 with TRBJ2-7; TRBD2 is a possible D gene (6 bases). Germline values: CDR1 MDHEN, CDR2 SYDVKM. V was cut by 6 bases and J by 6 bases, with 15 bases left in between. The CDR3 runs to 13 residues.

This clone was detected only a few times. The chain is built from TRBV19 and TRBJ1-4; tentative D call: TRBD1 (6 bases). The CDR3 sequence is 14 residues long. Trimming pared 4 bases from V and 7 bases from J, leaving 13 bases between. Germline values: CDR1 LNHDA, CDR2 SQIVND (reference sequence). DNA for the CDR3: TGTGCCAGTAGTACCCTAACAGGGCGTGAAAAACTGTTTTTT. It codes for CASSTLTGREKLFF.

The gene calls are TRBV6-5 and TRBJ1-1; TRBD1 is a possible D gene (5 bases). The CDR3 covers 14 residues. Germline V lookup: CDR1 MNHEY, CDR2 SVGAGI. Trimming took off 3 bases at V and 1 base at J, with 9 bases between the two ends. DNA of the CDR3: TGTGCCAGCAGTTATCCGGGACCGAACACTGAAGCTTTCTTT. It codes for CASSYPGPNTEAFF.

This clone was detected once. The CDR3 DNA reads as TGTGCCAGCAGTTACGGGTCAGGGGGAGTCACTGAAGCTTTCTTT. This encodes CASSYGSGGVTEAFF. This chain uses TRBV6-5 with TRBJ1-1, with TRBD1 identical over 7 bases. The J segment lost 4 bases and the V segment lost 2 bases, leaving 7 bases of the junction unmatched. Germline V gene sequence: CDR1 MNHEY, CDR2 SVGAGI. The CDR3 runs 15 residues.